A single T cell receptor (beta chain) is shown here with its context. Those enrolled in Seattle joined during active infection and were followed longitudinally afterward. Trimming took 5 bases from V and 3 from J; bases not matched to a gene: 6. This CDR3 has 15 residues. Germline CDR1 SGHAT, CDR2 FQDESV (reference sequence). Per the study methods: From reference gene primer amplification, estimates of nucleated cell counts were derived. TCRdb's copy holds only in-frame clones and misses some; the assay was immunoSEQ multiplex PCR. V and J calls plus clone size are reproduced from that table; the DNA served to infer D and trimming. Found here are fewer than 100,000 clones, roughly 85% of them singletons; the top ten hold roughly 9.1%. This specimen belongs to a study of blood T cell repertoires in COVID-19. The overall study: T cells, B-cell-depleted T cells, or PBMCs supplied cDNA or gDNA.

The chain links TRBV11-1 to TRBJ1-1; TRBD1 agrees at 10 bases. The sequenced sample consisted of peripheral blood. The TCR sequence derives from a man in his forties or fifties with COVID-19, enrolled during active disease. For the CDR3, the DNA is TGTGCCAGCAGCCTCTCGACAGGGGGCGACACTGAAGCTTTCTTT. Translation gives CASSLSTGGDTEAFF.